One TCR beta chain is described in this entry. The use of a sample-barcoded 5' primer and a J-beta primer mix characterized a second PCR of about 7 to 12 cycles. TCRdb processed the 5' RACE reads anew with MiXCR; each CDR3 protein has one entry. The sample consists of more than 800,000 distinct CDR3 sequences, 40% to 50% of them appearing once. This CDR3 has 15 residues. CDR1 and CDR2 from the germline V gene are MNHNS and SASEGT. V was pared by 6 bases and J by 0 bases, with 9 bases between. The record originates from a study of blood T cells in healthy people across ages. The clonotype comes from a woman aged 55 to 70 in good health. The chain employs TRBV6-1 and TRBJ2-6, with D perhaps TRBD2 (5 bases). Sequenced input: blood. The CDR3 spells CASRNRGSGANVLTF. CDR3 in DNA: TGTGCCAGCAGGAACCGGGGCTCTGGGGCCAACGTCCTGACTTTC.